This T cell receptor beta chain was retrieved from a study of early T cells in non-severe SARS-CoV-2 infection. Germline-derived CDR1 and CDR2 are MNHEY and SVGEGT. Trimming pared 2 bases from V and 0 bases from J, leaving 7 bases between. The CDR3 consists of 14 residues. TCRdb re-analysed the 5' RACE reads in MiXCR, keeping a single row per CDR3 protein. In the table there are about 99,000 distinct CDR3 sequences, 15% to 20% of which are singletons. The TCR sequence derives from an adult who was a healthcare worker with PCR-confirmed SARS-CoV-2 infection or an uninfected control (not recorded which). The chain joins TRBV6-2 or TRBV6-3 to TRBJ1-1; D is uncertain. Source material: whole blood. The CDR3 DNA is TGTGCCAGCAGTTACGGAAGAGTGAACACTGAAGCTTTCTTT. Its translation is CASSYGRVNTEAFF.